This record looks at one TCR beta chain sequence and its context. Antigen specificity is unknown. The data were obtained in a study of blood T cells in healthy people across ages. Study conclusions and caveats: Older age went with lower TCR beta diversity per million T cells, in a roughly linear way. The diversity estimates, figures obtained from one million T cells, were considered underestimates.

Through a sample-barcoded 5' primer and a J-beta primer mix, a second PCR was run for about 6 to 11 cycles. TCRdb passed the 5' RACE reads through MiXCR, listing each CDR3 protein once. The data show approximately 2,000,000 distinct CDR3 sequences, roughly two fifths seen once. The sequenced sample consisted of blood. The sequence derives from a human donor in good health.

The CDR3 region is CASSPALSLVETQYF. In DNA, the CDR3 is TGCGCCAGCAGCCCAGCGCTATCGCTTGTTGAGACCCAGTACTTC. This chain connects TRBV5-1 to TRBJ2-5; the D is unclear. V lost 4 bases to trimming and J lost 5 bases, with 18 bases between them. The CDR3 runs 15 residues. The germline gives CDR1 SGHRS, CDR2 YFSETQ.